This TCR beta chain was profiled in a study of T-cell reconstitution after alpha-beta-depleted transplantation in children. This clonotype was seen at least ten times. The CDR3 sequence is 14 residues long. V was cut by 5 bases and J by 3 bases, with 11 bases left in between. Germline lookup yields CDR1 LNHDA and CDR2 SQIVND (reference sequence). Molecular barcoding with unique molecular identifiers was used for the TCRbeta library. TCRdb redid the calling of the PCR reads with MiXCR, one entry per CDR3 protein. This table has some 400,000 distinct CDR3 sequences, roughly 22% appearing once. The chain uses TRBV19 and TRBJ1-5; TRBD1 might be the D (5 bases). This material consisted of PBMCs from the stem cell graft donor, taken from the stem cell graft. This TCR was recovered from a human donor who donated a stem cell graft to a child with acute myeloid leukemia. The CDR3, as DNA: TGTGCCAGTAGTGGAAGGACAATCAATCAGCCCCAGCATTTT. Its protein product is CASSGRTINQPQHF. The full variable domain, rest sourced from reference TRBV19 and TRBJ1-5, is DGGITQSPKYLFRKEGQNVTLSCEQNLNHDAMYWYRQDPGQGLRLIYYSQIVNDFQKGDIAEGYSVSREKKESFPLTVTSAQKNPTAFYLCASSGRTINQPQHFGDGTRLSIL.